A selection of T cell receptor beta chains follows, all from one sample in a study of vaccination and CD4 T cells after COVID-19. TCRdb ran MiXCR on the PCR reads and lists one entry per CDR3 protein. The sample lists about 29,000 distinct CDR3 sequences, about 47% occurring once. Sequenced here: CD4+ T cells from blood, sampled about 7 months after SARS-CoV-2 vaccination. Receptor source: a human donor who had recovered from COVID-19. Both conserved end residues are part of each CDR3. The order of the fields is J gene, V gene, clone size, D gene, CDR3 DNA, CDR3 protein. A D gene is named only where the DNA matches it firmly. Clone size is stated in some rows and not others, as once, few, many or a class when expanded.

TRBJ2-7 | TRBV11-3 | . | . | TGTGCCAGCAGCCCGTGCGAGCAGTACTTC | CASSPCEQYF
TRBJ2-2 | TRBV7-2 | . | . | TGTGCCAGCAGCTTAGGGGGTAGGGCCGGGGAGCTGTTTTTT | CASSLGGRAGELFF
TRBJ1-5 | TRBV7-2 | few | . | TGTGCCAGCAGCTTCGGCAGGGATCAGCCCCAGCATTTT | CASSFGRDQPQHF
TRBJ1-1 | TRBV27 | once | TRBD1 | TGTGCCAGCAGTTTCCTCGGACAGGGAGTTTTGGCTTTCTTT | CASSFLGQGVLAFF
TRBJ1-6 | TRBV27 | . | TRBD1 | TGTGCCAGCACCTTGACAGGGATAGGTTCACCCCTCCACTTT | CASTLTGIGSPLHF
TRBJ2-1 | TRBV15 | . | TRBD2 | TGTGCCACCAGCAGGGTTCCTAGCGGAACCTACAATGAGCAGTTCTTC | CATSRVPSGTYNEQFF
TRBJ2-1 | TRBV7-8 | . | . | TGTGCCAGCAGTTTCGGGGATTACAATGAGCAGTTCTTC | CASSFGDYNEQFF
TRBJ2-1 | TRBV15 | few | . | TGTGCCACCAGCGGACGACTAGAAGCCGCTCCTGAGCAGTTCTTC | CATSGRLEAAPEQFF
TRBJ2-7 | TRBV15 | . | . | TGTGCCACCAGCAGAGGTCAACGGGCCTACGAGCAGTACTTC | CATSRGQRAYEQYF
TRBJ2-7 | TRBV6-2/TRBV6-3 | few | . | TGTGCCAGCAGTTTGGGGTGGGCAGGGCCCTACGAGCAGTACTTC | CASSLGWAGPYEQYF
TRBJ1-5 | TRBV20-1 | . | . | TGCAGTGCTAGAGAAATGGCCGGTAATCAGCCCCAGCATTTT | CSAREMAGNQPQHF
TRBJ2-7 | TRBV20-1 | . | TRBD2 | TGCAGTGCTACCCGGGAGGGCCCTTTCTACGAGCAGTACTTC | CSATREGPFYEQYF
TRBJ2-2 | TRBV7-8 | . | . | TGTGCCAGCACGCCCGACTGGCGGACCGGGGAGCTGTTTTTT | CASTPDWRTGELFF
TRBJ2-4 | TRBV2 | . | . | TGTGCCAGCAGCCCTACTCCTTTACTTGCCAAAAACATTCAGTACTTC | CASSPTPLLAKNIQYF
TRBJ1-2 | TRBV2 | . | TRBD1 | TGTGCCAGCGGATGGGACAGCTATGGCTACACCTTC | CASGWDSYGYTF
TRBJ1-2 | TRBV6-1 | . | . | TGTGCCAGCAGTGGGTGGGACTATGGCTACACCTTC | CASSGWDYGYTF
TRBJ1-2 | TRBV7-8 | . | . | TGTGCCAGCAGCCCGGGGAGAGCCTATGGCTACACCTTC | CASSPGRAYGYTF
TRBJ1-1 | TRBV20-1 | . | TRBD1 | TGCAGTGCTAGGGACAGGCGGAACACTGAAGCTTTCTTT | CSARDRRNTEAFF
TRBJ1-2 | TRBV27 | . | . | TGTGCCAGCAAATCCGCGGGAGTACCCTATGGCTACACCTTC | CASKSAGVPYGYTF
TRBJ2-7 | TRBV6-1 | . | TRBD2 | TGTGCCAGCAGGACCGGGACTAGCGGTTCCTACGAGCAGTACTTC | CASRTGTSGSYEQYF
TRBJ1-6 | TRBV6-1 | . | . | TGTGCCAGCAAAAGGGAGGCTAATTCACCCCTCCACTTT | CASKREANSPLHF
TRBJ1-2 | TRBV28 | few | . | TGTGCCAGCAGTTTATGGCACAGTGACTATGTGGGCTACACCTTC | CASSLWHSDYVGYTF
TRBJ2-2 | TRBV6-5 | few | . | TGTGCCAGCAGTTACTCGAGGCCGGACTTATACACCGGGGAGCTGTTTTTT | CASSYSRPDLYTGELFF
TRBJ1-1 | TRBV27 | . | . | TGTGCCAGCAGTTACGGGCGGGGGACTGAAGCTTTCTTT | CASSYGRGTEAFF
TRBJ1-2 | TRBV7-8 | . | . | TGTGCCAGCACCCCACAGGCTCGTGTTGGCTACACCTTC | CASTPQARVGYTF
TRBJ1-6 | TRBV6-5 | . | . | TGTGCCAGCAGTTACTCGGTTGAAGGGGATCGAAATTCACCCCTCCACTTT | CASSYSVEGDRNSPLHF
TRBJ2-7 | TRBV6-1 | . | . | TGTGCCAGCAGTCCCGGGCCATACTACGAGCAGTACTTC | CASSPGPYYEQYF
TRBJ2-7 | TRBV5-8 | . | . | TGTGCCAGCCGTACGGGCGGGTGGAAAGAGCAGTACTTC | CASRTGGWKEQYF
TRBJ2-2 | TRBV7-2 | . | . | TGTGCCAGCAGCTTATATGGCGCGAACACCGGGGAGCTGTTTTTT | CASSLYGANTGELFF
TRBJ2-3 | TRBV15 | . | . | TGTGCCACCAGCAGACCTCAGGGGTTCCCTACCTCACGTAATACGCAGTATTTT | CATSRPQGFPTSRNTQYF
TRBJ2-5 | TRBV20-1 | . | TRBD2 | TGCAGTGCTAGTTTCGCTACTAGCGGGAGAAGGGAGACCCAGTACTTC | CSASFATSGRRETQYF
TRBJ2-7 | TRBV20-1 | few | TRBD2 | TGCAGTGCTAGAAAAGGTCTAGCGGGAGCCTACGAGCAGTACTTC | CSARKGLAGAYEQYF
TRBJ2-2 | TRBV24-1 | few | . | TGTGCCACCAGTGCCCCCATTACCGGGGGCGTCACCGGGGAGCTGTTTTTT | CATSAPITGGVTGELFF
TRBJ2-2 | TRBV24-1 | . | TRBD2 | TGTGCCACCAGTGACCGGACTAGCGGGATCACCGGGGAGCTGTTTTTT | CATSDRTSGITGELFF
TRBJ2-3 | TRBV20-1 | . | . | TGCAGTGCCCCAATGCCGACACTTATCACAGATACGCAGTATTTT | CSAPMPTLITDTQYF
TRBJ1-5 | TRBV19 | few | TRBD1 | TGTGCCAGTAGTGGGACAGAGAATCAGCCCCAGCATTTT | CASSGTENQPQHF
TRBJ1-2 | TRBV6-1 | few | . | TGTGCCAGCAGTGAACTTGGGGGGCGAGGCTACACCTTC | CASSELGGRGYTF
TRBJ2-3 | TRBV11-1 | . | . | TGTGCCAGCAGCTTATTCGGGAGCGGCGCAGATACGCAGTATTTT | CASSLFGSGADTQYF
TRBJ1-5 | TRBV7-9 | . | . | TGTGCCAGCAGCTTTTCTCAGGGGAGGTCTGGCAATCAGCCCCAGCATTTT | CASSFSQGRSGNQPQHF
TRBJ1-1 | TRBV6-6 | . | . | TGTGCCAGCAGCCAGCATAGGAACACTGAAGCTTTCTTT | CASSQHRNTEAFF
TRBJ1-2 | TRBV30 | . | . | TGTGCCTGGAGTCGGACAGCTGCCTATGGCTACACCTTC | CAWSRTAAYGYTF
TRBJ1-2 | TRBV5-1 | . | . | TGCGCCAGCAGCTTCTCACCCCAGGCACAGTACGGCTACACCTTC | CASSFSPQAQYGYTF
TRBJ2-7 | TRBV6-5 | few | TRBD1 | TGTGCCAGCAGTTACGCCGGGACAGACTCCTACGAGCAGTACTTC | CASSYAGTDSYEQYF
TRBJ1-6 | TRBV7-8 | . | . | TGTGCCAGCAGCTTAGTGCAGGGGCCGGATTCACCCCTCCACTTT | CASSLVQGPDSPLHF
TRBJ2-3 | TRBV7-2 | . | TRBD2 | TGTGCCATAAAGGTGCTGGGGGGGGCAGATACGCAGTATTTT | CAIKVLGGADTQYF
TRBJ2-5 | TRBV4-1 | once | . | TGCGCCAGCAGCCAAGTAAGAACTTCGACGGACCAAGAGACCCAGTACTTC | CASSQVRTSTDQETQYF
TRBJ2-3 | TRBV6-5 | . | TRBD2 | TGTGCCAGCAGTTACGGGAGGAGCGGGAAGATCACAGATACGCAGTATTTT | CASSYGRSGKITDTQYF
TRBJ2-1 | TRBV27 | few | TRBD2 | TGTGCCAGCAGTTCACCCTCGGGGGGACGCGTTCTCTACAATGAGCAGTTCTTC | CASSSPSGGRVLYNEQFF
TRBJ1-6 | TRBV6-2/TRBV6-3 | few | . | TGTGCCAGCAGTTACGGTGGGGAATTAAGTTCACCCCTCCACTTT | CASSYGGELSSPLHF
TRBJ1-1 | TRBV20-1 | . | . | TGCAGTGCTAGCCCCCCAGGCATGAACACTGAAGCTTTCTTT | CSASPPGMNTEAFF
TRBJ2-3 | TRBV7-9 | . | . | TGTGCCAGCAGCTTAGTCCAGGTCGGGGATACGCAGTATTTT | CASSLVQVGDTQYF
TRBJ2-3 | TRBV7-9 | . | . | TGTGCCAGCAGCTTAGACTTGCCCCAGGGCCAGGCTAGCACAGATACGCAGTATTTT | CASSLDLPQGQASTDTQYF
TRBJ2-7 | TRBV21-1 | once | . | TGTGCCAGCAGCATCAGGGGGTCGTCCTACGAGCAGTACTTC | CASSIRGSSYEQYF
TRBJ2-4 | TRBV19 | few | TRBD1 | TGTGCCAGTGGGAAGAGGGACAGGGTAAAGAACATTCAGTACTTC | CASGKRDRVKNIQYF
TRBJ1-1 | TRBV7-6 | . | TRBD1 | TGTGCCAGCAGCCCCCGACAGGGGGTGAACACTGAAGCTTTCTTT | CASSPRQGVNTEAFF
TRBJ2-1 | TRBV28 | . | . | TGTGCCAGCCTATCACACACCAACGCGTTCTTC | CASLSHTNAFF
TRBJ1-1 | TRBV6-1 | . | . | TGTGCCAGCAGTGAGGAAGGGGGACTCACTGAAGCTTTCTTT | CASSEEGGLTEAFF
TRBJ2-7 | TRBV6-2/TRBV6-3 | . | . | TGTGCCAGCAGTCGGGACATATCAGCCTACGAGCAGTACTTC | CASSRDISAYEQYF